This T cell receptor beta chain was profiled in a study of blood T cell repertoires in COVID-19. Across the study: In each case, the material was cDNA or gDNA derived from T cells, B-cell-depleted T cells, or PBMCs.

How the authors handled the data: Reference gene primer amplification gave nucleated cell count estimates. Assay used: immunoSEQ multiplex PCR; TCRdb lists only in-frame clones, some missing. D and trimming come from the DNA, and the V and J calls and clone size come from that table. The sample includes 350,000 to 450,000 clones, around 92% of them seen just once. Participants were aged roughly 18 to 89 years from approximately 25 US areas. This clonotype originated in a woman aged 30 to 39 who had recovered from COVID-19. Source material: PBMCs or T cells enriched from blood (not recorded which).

This CDR3 reads CASSLARSSSYEQYF. For the CDR3, the DNA is TGTGCCAGCAGCTTGGCCAGGTCCAGCTCCTACGAGCAGTACTTC. V gene TRBV5-5 combines with J gene TRBJ2-7; the D is unclear. V was trimmed by 0 bases and J by 0 bases, leaving 10 bases between them. CDR3 length equals 15 residues. Germline V gene data show CDR1 as SGHKS and CDR2 as YYEKEE (reference sequence).